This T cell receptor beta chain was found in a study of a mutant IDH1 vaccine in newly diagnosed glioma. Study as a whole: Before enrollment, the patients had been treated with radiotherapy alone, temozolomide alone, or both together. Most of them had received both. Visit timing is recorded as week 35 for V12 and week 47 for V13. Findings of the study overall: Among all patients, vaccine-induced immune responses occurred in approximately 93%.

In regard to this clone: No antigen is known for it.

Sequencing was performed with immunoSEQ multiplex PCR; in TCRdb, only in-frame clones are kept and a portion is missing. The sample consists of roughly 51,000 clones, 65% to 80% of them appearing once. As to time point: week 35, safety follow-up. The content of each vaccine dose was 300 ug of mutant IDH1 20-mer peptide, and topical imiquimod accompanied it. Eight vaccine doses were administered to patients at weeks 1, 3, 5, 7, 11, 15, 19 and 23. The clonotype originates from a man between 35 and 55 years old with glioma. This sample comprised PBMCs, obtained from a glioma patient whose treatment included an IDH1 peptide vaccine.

The DNA for the CDR3 is TGTGCCAGCAGTGCTGAGGATACCAGCTGGGGCGAGCAGTACTTC. Residues: CASSAEDTSWGEQYF. The V and J genes are TRBV6-1 and TRBJ2-7; D is undetermined. V lost 4 bases, J lost 6 bases, and 19 bases lay in between. The germline V gene encodes CDR1 MNHNS and CDR2 SASEGT. This CDR3 has 15 residues.